The 6 T cell receptor beta chains below come from one sample, sequenced in a study of control samples from healthy donors and cancer patients. Clones were sequenced by immunoSEQ multiplex PCR, and TCRdb holds only the in-frame ones, with some missing. The sample has over 200,000 clones; over 70% are singletons. Sequencing used PBMCs. Receptor source: a woman in her sixties with lung cancer.

This chain uses TRBV5-1 with TRBJ1-3; D unresolved. V was pared by 1 base and J by 3 bases, with 11 bases between. The CDR3 runs 15 residues. The germline gives CDR1 SGHRS, CDR2 YFSETQ. CDR3: CASSLTGVVGNTIYF. CDR3 sequence (DNA): TGCGCCAGCAGCTTGACGGGCGTCGTTGGAAACACCATATATTTT.

This chain uses TRBV2 with TRBJ2-3, with D hard to call. With 3 bases removed from V and 4 bases from J, the gap between germline ends came to 11 bases. There are 14 residues in the CDR3. The V gene's germline CDR1 is SNHLY and CDR2 FYNNEI. In DNA, the CDR3 is TGTGCCAGCAGTGATTTTGGCAGGTCAGATACGCAGTATTTT. This encodes CASSDFGRSDTQYF. The full variable domain, its missing parts supplied by reference TRBV2 and TRBJ2-3, is EPEVTQTPSHQVTQMGQEVILRCVPISNHLYFYWYRQILGQKVEFLVSFYNNEISEKSEIFDDQFSVERPDGSNFTLKIRSTKLEDSAMYFCASSDFGRSDTQYFGPGTRLTVL.

The CDR3 protein is CASSTATITDTQYF. For the CDR3, the DNA is TGTGCCAGTAGTACTGCGACGATCACAGATACGCAGTATTTT. The genes are TRBV19 and TRBJ2-3; D call uncertain. Germline-derived CDR1 and CDR2 are LNHDA and SQIVND (reference sequence). V was trimmed by 4 bases and J by 2 bases, leaving 10 bases between them. The CDR3 sequence is 14 residues long.

The J gene is TRBJ1-2, the V gene TRBV27; a possible D gene is TRBD1 (5 bases). Trimming took 3 bases from V and 9 from J, leaving 14 bases between them. Germline V gene data show CDR1 as MNHEY and CDR2 as SMNVEV (reference sequence). The CDR3 spans 13 residues. The chain's CDR3 is CASSFRTPISYTF. The CDR3 DNA reads TGTGCCAGCAGTTTCAGGACACCTATAAGCTACACCTTC.

The V and J genes are TRBV27 and TRBJ1-1; D unclear. Per the germline V gene, CDR1 is MNHEY and CDR2 is SMNVEV (reference sequence). The CDR3 is made up of 15 amino acids. V dropped 6 bases and J dropped 5 bases, with 19 bases sitting between them. CDR3 residues: CASSPQALKRTEAFF. The CDR3, as DNA: TGTGCCAGCAGCCCCCAAGCCCTAAAAAGAACTGAAGCTTTCTTT.

V and J are TRBV12-3 or TRBV12-4 and TRBJ2-3, with D unresolved. V lost 0 bases, J lost 5 bases, and 3 bases lay in between. This CDR3 spans 12 amino acids. The CDR3 loop is CASSLAGDTQYF. The CDR3 nucleotides are TGTGCCAGCAGTTTAGCGGGAGATACGCAGTATTTT.